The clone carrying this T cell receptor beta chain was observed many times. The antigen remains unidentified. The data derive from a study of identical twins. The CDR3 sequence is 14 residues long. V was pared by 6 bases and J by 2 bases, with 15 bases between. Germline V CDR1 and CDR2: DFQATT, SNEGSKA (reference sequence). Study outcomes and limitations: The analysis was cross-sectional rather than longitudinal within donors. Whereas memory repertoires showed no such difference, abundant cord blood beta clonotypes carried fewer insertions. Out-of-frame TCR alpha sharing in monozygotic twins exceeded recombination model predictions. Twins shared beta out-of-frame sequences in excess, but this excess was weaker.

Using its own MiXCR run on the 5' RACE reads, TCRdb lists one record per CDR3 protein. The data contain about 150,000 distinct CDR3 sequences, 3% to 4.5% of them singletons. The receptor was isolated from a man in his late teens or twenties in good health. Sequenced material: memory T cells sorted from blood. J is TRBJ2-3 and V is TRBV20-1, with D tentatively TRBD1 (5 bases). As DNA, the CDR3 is TGCAGTGCCATGGGAACAGGAGACACAGATACGCAGTATTTT. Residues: CSAMGTGDTDTQYF.